This TCR beta chain was sequenced for a study of blood T cell repertoires in COVID-19. Assay used: immunoSEQ multiplex PCR; TCRdb lists only in-frame clones, some missing. The sample carries approximately 350,000 clones, roughly 90% recorded once. The clonotype was recovered from a man aged 40-50 years with acute or convalescent COVID-19. The sequenced sample consisted of peripheral blood.

The CDR3 here is CASSQDLGGSPLHF. The CDR3 region has the DNA TGCGCCAGCAGCCAAGATTTAGGAGGCTCACCCCTCCACTTT. The chain links TRBV4-1 to TRBJ1-6; D gene ambiguous. This CDR3 has 14 amino acids. Germline CDR1 MGHRA, CDR2 YSYEKL. Trimming removed 0 bases at V and 10 bases at J, with 10 bases between.